This T cell receptor beta chain was captured by sequencing in a study of spatial heterogeneity in lung cancer. The overall study: There were approximately 69 donors, all of them untreated patients with early-stage non-small cell lung cancer. When available, follow-up PBMC samples taken a median of around 25 months after resection were sequenced.

General study results and limits: Blood carried ubiquitous expanded tumor TCRs more at resection than follow-up.

With respect to this clonotype: Its antigen is undetermined.

CDR1 and CDR2 (germline): SEHNR, FQNEAQ (reference sequence). The length of the CDR3 is 14 residues. The V end was cut by 5 bases, the J end by 5 bases, with 16 bases between. Specified time point: blood at routine non-recurrence follow-up after resection. Unsorted whole RNA from tumor, nontumor lung or frozen PBMC underwent sequencing. TCRdb independently ran MiXCR on the 5' RACE reads; one entry per CDR3 protein. The sample lists under 35,000 distinct CDR3 sequences, approximately 5.1% occurring once. Sequenced here: PBMCs, sampled at follow-up. The clonotype originates from a female donor with early-stage non-small cell lung cancer. The genes are TRBV7-9 and TRBJ2-7, with D perhaps TRBD2 (5 bases). CDR3: CASSPRGQADEQYF. CDR3 bases: TGTGCCAGCAGCCCCAGAGGGCAGGCAGACGAGCAGTACTTC.